Following are 20 T cell receptor beta chains from one sample sequenced in a study of T cell responses to AZD1222 COVID-19 vaccine. The assay was immunoSEQ multiplex PCR, and TCRdb's table has in-frame clones only and misses some. The data show around 150,000 clones, about 91% seen once. Here the sequenced sample was peripheral blood, taken on day 0 of AZD1222 vaccination. The receptors were gathered from an adult in good health.

V gene TRBV30 combines with J gene TRBJ2-4; D unclear. Trimming stripped 8 bases from V and 6 bases from J, with 14 bases between. This CDR3 comprises 12 residues. In germline, CDR1 is GTSNPN, CDR2 SVGIG (reference sequence). DNA of the CDR3: TGTGCCGGTGCCGTAGAGTTAAACATTCAGTACTTC. This gives the protein CAGAVELNIQYF.

In this sample, this clone turned up once. The chain uses TRBV9 and TRBJ1-1, with 8 bases fitting TRBD1. CDR1 SGDLS and CDR2 YYNGEE come from the germline V gene. The CDR3 is made up of 15 amino acids. The V and J ends lost 3 bases and 6 bases, in that order; junction bases with no gene match: 10. CDR3 coding DNA: TGTGCCAGCAGCGAGGACAGGGACCAATTGTCTGAAGCTTTCTTT. This gives the protein CASSEDRDQLSEAFF. Full variable domain (outside the CDR3, taken from reference TRBV9 and TRBJ1-1): DSGVTQTPKHLITATGQRVTLRCSPRSGDLSVYWYQQSLDQGLQFLIQYYNGEERAKGNILERFSAQQFPDLHSELNLSSLELGDSALYFCASSEDRDQLSEAFFGQGTRLTVV.

The chain carries TRBV28 and TRBJ2-1; 11 bases fit TRBD2. This CDR3 spans 13 amino acids. J gave up 8 bases and V 8 bases, and 5 bases lay outside the gene matches. The germline CDR1 and CDR2 sequences are MDHEN and SYDVKM. The CDR3 spells CASSTSGRDEQFF. CDR3 bases: TGTGCCAGCTCTACTAGCGGGAGAGATGAGCAGTTCTTC.

This sequence joins TRBV28 and TRBJ2-1; D unresolved. CDR1 and CDR2 from the germline V gene are MDHEN and SYDVKM. This CDR3 contains 15 residues. V was clipped by 0 bases and J by 1 base, with 7 bases between them. The CDR3 sequence is CASSLWASSYNEQFF. Here the CDR3 DNA reads TGTGCCAGCAGTTTATGGGCTAGTTCCTACAATGAGCAGTTCTTC.

The rearrangement uses TRBV27 and TRBJ2-7; D unresolved. The CDR3 extends over 13 amino acids. The V gene lost 6 bases and the J gene lost 5 bases, with 14 bases spanning the gap. Germline CDR1 and CDR2: MNHEY and SMNVEV (reference sequence). The CDR3 DNA reads as TGTGCCAGCAGGAATTGGGGTAGTAACGAGCAGTACTTC. Protein sequence: CASRNWGSNEQYF.

This clone is a singleton in its sample. V is TRBV15 and J is TRBJ2-3; a possible D gene is TRBD2 (5 bases). Trimming removed 6 bases from V and 5 bases from J, with 15 bases in between. The CDR3 totals 14 residues. The germline gives CDR1 LNHNV, CDR2 YYDKDF (reference sequence). CDR3 residues: CATRRSGAGDTQYF. Written as DNA, the CDR3 is TGTGCCACCAGACGCAGCGGTGCAGGAGATACGCAGTATTTT.

On this clone: The sample has other DNA sequences that encode this CDR3 too. The chain employs TRBV12-3 or TRBV12-4 and TRBJ1-5; no clear D gene. The CDR3 is 12 residues long. V was trimmed by 8 bases and J by 0 bases, leaving 5 bases between them. In nucleotides, the CDR3 is TGTGCCAGCCGTTATAGCAATCAGCCCCAGCATTTT. Protein product: CASRYSNQPQHF.

This sequence joins TRBV5-4 and TRBJ1-2; TRBD1 agrees at 8 bases. The CDR3 totals 16 residues. CDR1 and CDR2 (germline): SGHNT, YYREEE (reference sequence). With V trimmed by 0 bases and J by 3 bases, 7 bases remained unmatched. CDR3 in DNA: TGTGCCAGCAGCTTGGCCGCGGACAGGGCTCACTATGGCTACACCTTC. Protein product: CASSLAADRAHYGYTF. The entire variable domain, with the rest obtained from reference TRBV5-4 and TRBJ1-2, is as follows: ETGVTQSPTHLIKTRGQQVTLRCSSQSGHNTVSWYQQALGQGPQFIFQYYREEENGRGNFPPRFSGLQFPNYSSELNVNALELDDSALYLCASSLAADRAHYGYTFGSGTRLTVV.

This sequence joins TRBV20-1 and TRBJ2-2, with 7 bases matching TRBD1. The V gene end was trimmed by 3 bases and the J gene end by 1 base; junction bases not matched to a gene: 8. Germline lookup yields CDR1 DFQATT and CDR2 SNEGSKA (reference sequence). This CDR3 spans 16 amino acids. CDR3 nucleotides: TGCAGTGCTAGTGACCTTGGACAGGAGAACACCGGGGAGCTGTTTTTT. This encodes CSASDLGQENTGELFF.

The table lists this clone with a count of one. The rearrangement uses TRBV10-3 and TRBJ2-7, with no clear D. Germline CDR1 is ENHRY and CDR2 is SYGVKD. The CDR3 spans 12 residues. V shed 8 bases and J shed 0 bases, with 8 bases lying between them. Here the CDR3 reads CAISPSSYEQYF. In DNA form, the CDR3 reads TGTGCCATCTCGCCGAGCTCCTACGAGCAGTACTTC.

The V call is TRBV6-5, the J call TRBJ2-1; 7 bases line up with TRBD1. With 0 bases clipped from V and 7 bases from J, the junction kept 9 bases outside the gene matches. Germline-derived CDR1 and CDR2 are MNHEY and SVGAGI. The CDR3 loop spans 16 amino acids. CDR3 sequence reads: CASSYSIQGPKNEQFF. CDR3 nucleotide sequence: TGTGCCAGCAGTTACTCGATACAGGGGCCAAAAAATGAGCAGTTCTTC.

The rearrangement links TRBV6-4 to TRBJ2-1; the D gene is possibly TRBD2 (6 bases). Trimming shortened V by 6 bases and J by 4 bases, and 10 bases separated the two germline ends. Germline CDR1 and CDR2: MRHNA and SNTAGT. The CDR3 totals 13 residues. DNA for the CDR3: TGTGCCAGCAGCCCGGGACTTTACAATGAGCAGTTCTTC. Protein product: CASSPGLYNEQFF.

The V gene is TRBV7-9, the J gene TRBJ1-2; D not resolved. CDR1 is SEHNR, CDR2 FQNEAQ, per germline (reference sequence). This CDR3 spans 12 amino acids. V dropped 1 base and J dropped 8 bases, with 8 bases sitting between them. CDR3 amino acids: CASSLGPGGYTF. The CDR3, as DNA: TGTGCCAGCAGCTTAGGTCCGGGAGGCTACACCTTC.

The rearrangement joins TRBV5-1 to TRBJ2-1; a possible D gene is TRBD1 (6 bases). Trimming removed 5 bases from V and 6 bases from J, with 12 bases in between. This CDR3 has 13 amino acids. The germline CDR1 and CDR2 sequences are SGHRS and YFSETQ. The CDR3 DNA sequence: TGCGCCAGCAGTCCCTCGACAGGCAATGAGCAGTTCTTC. Translation gives CASSPSTGNEQFF.

This chain connects TRBV25-1 to TRBJ2-6; weak D call: TRBD1 (6 bases). The germline V gene encodes CDR1 MGHDK and CDR2 SYGVNS. V was pared by 6 bases and J by 0 bases, with 9 bases between. CDR3 length equals 15 residues. The CDR3 region is CASRDSYSGANVLTF. The DNA of the CDR3 is TGTGCCAGCAGGGACAGCTACTCTGGGGCCAACGTCCTGACTTTC.

The chain carries TRBV6-1 and TRBJ2-3; D uncertain. The CDR3 extends over 17 amino acids. CDR1 and CDR2 from the germline V gene are MNHNS and SASEGT. The V and J ends lost 0 bases and 1 base respectively, with 14 bases between them. The CDR3 region is CASSEAKGWEGTDTQYF. The CDR3 DNA reads as TGTGCCAGCAGTGAAGCGAAGGGCTGGGAAGGCACAGATACGCAGTATTTT.

This chain uses TRBV5-6 with TRBJ2-5; 7 bases fit TRBD2. Trimming took 1 base from V and 6 from J; bases not matched to a gene: 9. Germline V gives CDR1 SGHDT, CDR2 YYEEEE. This CDR3 is 15 amino acids long. This CDR3 is CASSLRLAYLKTQYF. CDR3 coding DNA: TGTGCCAGCAGCTTGAGACTAGCTTATTTGAAGACCCAGTACTTC.

This chain uses TRBV6-2 or TRBV6-3 with TRBJ2-1; no clear D. The CDR3 is made up of 15 amino acids. Looked up from germline, CDR1 is MNHEY and CDR2 is SVGEGT. The V end lost 4 bases, the J end lost 0 bases, and 10 bases lay between the germline ends. CDR3 DNA: TGTGCCAGCAGTTTTCTGGAGAGCTCCTACAATGAGCAGTTCTTC. It is translated as CASSFLESSYNEQFF.

CDR3 nucleotides: TGTGCCAGTAGGACTCCGGGGACTAGCGGGAGGGGTACGCAGTATTTT. Encoded protein: CASRTPGTSGRGTQYF. This sequence joins TRBV19 and TRBJ2-3; 16 bases agree with TRBD2. Per germline, CDR1 LNHDA and CDR2 SQIVND (reference sequence). V lost 6 bases and J lost 8; bases outside the gene matches: 8. The CDR3 sequence is 16 residues long.

The chain recombines TRBV28 with TRBJ1-5, with D unclear. V lost 1 base and J lost 7, with 11 bases in between. Germline CDR1 is MDHEN and CDR2 is SYDVKM. This CDR3 comprises 14 residues. The CDR3 sequence: CASSLSGRQQPQHF. CDR3 DNA: TGTGCCAGCAGTTTATCGGGGAGGCAACAGCCCCAGCATTTT.